This TCR beta chain was recorded in a study of blood T cell repertoires in COVID-19. V dropped 1 base and J dropped 4 bases, with 11 bases sitting between them. Germline assignment: CDR1 LNHNV and CDR2 YYDKDF (reference sequence). This CDR3 comprises 15 residues. TCRdb's table, derived via immunoSEQ multiplex PCR, lists solely in-frame clones and lacks some. The sample contains fewer than 300,000 clones, about 89% of which appear only once. The clonotype originates from a man aged 30 to 45 with acute or convalescent COVID-19. What was sequenced was peripheral blood. The V call is TRBV15, the J call TRBJ1-5, with D perhaps TRBD1 (5 bases). The chain's CDR3 is CATSRGIQGNQPQHF. The CDR3 coding sequence is TGTGCCACCAGCAGAGGAATTCAGGGTAATCAGCCCCAGCATTTT.